The present TCR beta chain was sequenced within a study of blood T cell repertoires in COVID-19 (dated by TCRdb to 2020 to 2022). With respect to the entire study: Samples covering the acute and convalescent phases of COVID-19 were provided by collaborators in the United States, Italy and Spain. The prospective study material was composed of cDNA or gDNA derived from T cells, B-cell-depleted T cells, or PBMCs. Deeply sampled blood TCRbeta repertoires from subjects exposed to, actively infected with, or recovered from COVID-19 were included in the dataset. The repertoires were made available in a free public database intended to serve as a resource for research on the immune response to SARS-CoV-2. The samples were drawn from two sources: the first 160 participants of the ongoing ImmuneRACE study, and 950 to 1,500 subjects contributed by 6 global collaborators. Sample metadata almost always included a de-identified subject ID, COVID-19 status, age in years and sex. Where available, HLA class I and class II types were taken from metadata supplied by the sample provider and were not determined by assay-based typing. Overall results and qualifications from the work: Clinical and demographic metadata were provided uncurated, with the amount varying by source and participant.

The collaborating institutions used their own protocols to collect whole blood in K2EDTA tubes. For TCRbeta analysis, collaborator samples were shipped as frozen whole blood, as isolated PBMCs, or as DNA extracted from either sample type. TCRbeta CDR3 regions were amplified from genomic DNA by means of the immunoSEQ Assay, a bias-controlled multiplex PCR. As for the authors' bioinformatics: Within the assay, amplification of reference gene primers was used to estimate how many nucleated cells each sample contained. Sequence reads were collapsed and filtered to measure the absolute abundance of every unique TCRbeta CDR3 rearrangement. Productive Simpson clonality was computed per sample as the square root of Simpson's diversity index over productive rearrangements. The table was pulled from immuneACCESS by TCRdb, which kept in-frame rearrangements only. Such tables lose some clones; where checked, under half of the loss comes from unresolved V genes, and the rest has no known cause. For V, J and clone size, that table is used; D and trimming come from the DNA. The sample contains about 150,000 clones, roughly 85% of them found a single time. The ten top clones hold around 3.3% of the sample.

With regard to this clone: Its target antigen remains unknown. Per-nucleotide qualities are absent, and no much larger clonotype sits a single base away.

From the germline V gene, CDR1 is SGDLS and CDR2 is YYNGEE. Trimming costs V 0 bases and J 2 bases, and their ends lie 11 bases apart. Counted from cysteine to phenylalanine, this CDR3 has 15 amino acids. Only the CDR3 part of the read is kept: 45 bases, read in frame from the first base. Sequenced: peripheral blood. This receptor was obtained from a man between 65 and 85 years old with acute or convalescent COVID-19. The rearranged chain carries TRBV9 and TRBJ2-5, and TRBD1 may be the D gene, going by 5 matching bases. The CDR3 region has the sequence CASSVAVAGQETQYF. The DNA reads TGTGCCAGCAGCGTAGCTGTCGCAGGGCAAGAGACCCAGTACTTC.